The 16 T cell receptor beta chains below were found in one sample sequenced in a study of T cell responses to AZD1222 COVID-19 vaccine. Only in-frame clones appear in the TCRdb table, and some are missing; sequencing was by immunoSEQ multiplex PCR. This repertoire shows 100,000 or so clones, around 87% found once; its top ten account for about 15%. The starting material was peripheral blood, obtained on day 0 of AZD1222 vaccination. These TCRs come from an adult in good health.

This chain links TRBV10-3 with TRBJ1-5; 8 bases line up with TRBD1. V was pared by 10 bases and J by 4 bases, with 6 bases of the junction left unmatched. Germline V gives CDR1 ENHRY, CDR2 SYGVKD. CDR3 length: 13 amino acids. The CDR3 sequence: CATGQGSNQPQHF. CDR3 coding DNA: TGTGCCACCGGACAGGGCTCTAATCAGCCCCAGCATTTT.

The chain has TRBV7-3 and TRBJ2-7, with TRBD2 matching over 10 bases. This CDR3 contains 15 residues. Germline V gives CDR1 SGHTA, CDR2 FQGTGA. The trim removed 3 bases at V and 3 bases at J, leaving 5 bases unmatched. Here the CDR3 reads CASSLTTSGVYEQYF. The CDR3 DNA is TGTGCCAGCAGCTTGACAACTAGCGGGGTCTACGAGCAGTACTTC.

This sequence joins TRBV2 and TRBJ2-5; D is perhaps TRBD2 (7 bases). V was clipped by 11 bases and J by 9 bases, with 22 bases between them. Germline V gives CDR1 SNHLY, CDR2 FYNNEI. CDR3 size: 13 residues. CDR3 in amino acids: CASKKRGGGAQYF. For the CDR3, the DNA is TGTGCCTCCAAAAAAAGGGGGGGCGGGGCCCAGTACTTC.

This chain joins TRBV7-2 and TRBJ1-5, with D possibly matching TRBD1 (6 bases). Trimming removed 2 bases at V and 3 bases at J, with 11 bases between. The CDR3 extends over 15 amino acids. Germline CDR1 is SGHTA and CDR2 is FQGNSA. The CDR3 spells CASSLFRQDNQPQHF. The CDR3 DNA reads TGTGCCAGCAGCTTATTCCGACAGGACAATCAGCCCCAGCATTTT.

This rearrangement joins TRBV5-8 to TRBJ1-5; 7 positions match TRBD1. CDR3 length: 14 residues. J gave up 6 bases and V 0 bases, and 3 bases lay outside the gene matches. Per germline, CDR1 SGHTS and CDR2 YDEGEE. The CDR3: CASSLDRGPQPQHF. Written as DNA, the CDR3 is TGTGCCAGCAGCTTGGATAGGGGGCCTCAGCCCCAGCATTTT.

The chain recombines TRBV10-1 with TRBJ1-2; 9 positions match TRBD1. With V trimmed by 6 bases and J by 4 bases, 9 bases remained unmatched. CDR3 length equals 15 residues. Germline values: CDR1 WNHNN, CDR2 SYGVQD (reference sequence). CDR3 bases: TGCGCCAGCAGAAGACAGGGGGAGGAGGGCTATGGCTACACCTTC. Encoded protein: CASRRQGEEGYGYTF.

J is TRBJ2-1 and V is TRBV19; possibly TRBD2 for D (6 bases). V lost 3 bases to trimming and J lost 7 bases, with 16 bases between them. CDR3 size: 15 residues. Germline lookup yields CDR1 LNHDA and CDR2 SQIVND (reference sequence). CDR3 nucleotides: TGTGCCAGTAGTATGGGGGGAGGAACTAGGAATGAGCAGTTCTTC. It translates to CASSMGGGTRNEQFF.

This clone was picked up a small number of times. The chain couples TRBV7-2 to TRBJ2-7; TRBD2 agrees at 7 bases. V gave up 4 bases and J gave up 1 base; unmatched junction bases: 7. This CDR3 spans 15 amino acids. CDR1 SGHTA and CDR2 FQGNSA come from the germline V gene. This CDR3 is CASSSAGLQSYEQYF. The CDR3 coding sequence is TGTGCCAGCAGCTCCGCGGGACTACAATCCTACGAGCAGTACTTC.

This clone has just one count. In nucleotides, the CDR3 is TGTGCCAGCAGCGCGGCCCCGGGACAGGGGGCTGGGCAGCCCCAGCATTTT. This encodes CASSAAPGQGAGQPQHF. The chain carries TRBV6-2 or TRBV6-3 and TRBJ1-5; 12 bases map to TRBD1. The V and J ends lost 6 bases and 7 bases, in that order; junction bases with no gene match: 13. The germline V gene encodes CDR1 MNHEY and CDR2 SVGEGT. This CDR3 is 17 amino acids long.

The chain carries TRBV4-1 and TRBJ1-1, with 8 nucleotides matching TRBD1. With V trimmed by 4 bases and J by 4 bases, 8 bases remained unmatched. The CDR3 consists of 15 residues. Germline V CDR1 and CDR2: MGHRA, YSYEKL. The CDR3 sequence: CASSRTGTGFTEAFF. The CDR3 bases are TGCGCCAGCAGCCGGACCGGGACAGGCTTCACTGAAGCTTTCTTT.

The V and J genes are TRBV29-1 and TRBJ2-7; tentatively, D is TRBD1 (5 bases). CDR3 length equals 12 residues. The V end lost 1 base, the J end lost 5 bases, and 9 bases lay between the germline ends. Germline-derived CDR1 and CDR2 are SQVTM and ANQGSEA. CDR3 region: CSVEGGTNEQYF. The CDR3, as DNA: TGCAGCGTTGAAGGGGGCACTAACGAGCAGTACTTC.

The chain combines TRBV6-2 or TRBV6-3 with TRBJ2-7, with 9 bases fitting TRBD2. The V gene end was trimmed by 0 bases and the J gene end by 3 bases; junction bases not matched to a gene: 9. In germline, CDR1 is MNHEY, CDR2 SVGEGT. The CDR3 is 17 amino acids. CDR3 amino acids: CASSYSTSGPLYYEQYF. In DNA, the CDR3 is TGTGCCAGCAGTTACTCAACTAGCGGGCCGCTCTACTACGAGCAGTACTTC.

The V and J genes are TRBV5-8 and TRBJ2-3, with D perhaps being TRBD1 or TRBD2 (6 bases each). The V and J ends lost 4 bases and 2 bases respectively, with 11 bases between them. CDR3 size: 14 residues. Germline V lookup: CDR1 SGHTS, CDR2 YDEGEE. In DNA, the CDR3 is TGTGCCAGCAGCCTGAGGGGGGACACAGATACGCAGTATTTT. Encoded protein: CASSLRGDTDTQYF.

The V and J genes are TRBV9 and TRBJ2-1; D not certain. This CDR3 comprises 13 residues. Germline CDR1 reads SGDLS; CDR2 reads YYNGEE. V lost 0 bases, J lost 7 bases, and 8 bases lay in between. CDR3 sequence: CASSVGSKNEQFF. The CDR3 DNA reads TGTGCCAGCAGCGTAGGATCTAAGAATGAGCAGTTCTTC.

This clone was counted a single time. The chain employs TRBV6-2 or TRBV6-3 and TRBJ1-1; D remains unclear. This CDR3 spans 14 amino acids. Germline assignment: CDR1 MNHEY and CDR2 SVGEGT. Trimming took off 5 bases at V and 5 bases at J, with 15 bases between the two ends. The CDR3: CASSSGLSNTEAFF. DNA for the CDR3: TGTGCCAGCAGTAGCGGACTCTCGAATACTGAAGCTTTCTTT.

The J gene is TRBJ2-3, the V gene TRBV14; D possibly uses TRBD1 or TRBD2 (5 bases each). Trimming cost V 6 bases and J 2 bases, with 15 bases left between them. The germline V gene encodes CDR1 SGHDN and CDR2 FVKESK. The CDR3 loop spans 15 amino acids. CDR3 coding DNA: TGTGCCAGCAGTCACGGGGCAGGATCCACAGATACGCAGTATTTT. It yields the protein CASSHGAGSTDTQYF.